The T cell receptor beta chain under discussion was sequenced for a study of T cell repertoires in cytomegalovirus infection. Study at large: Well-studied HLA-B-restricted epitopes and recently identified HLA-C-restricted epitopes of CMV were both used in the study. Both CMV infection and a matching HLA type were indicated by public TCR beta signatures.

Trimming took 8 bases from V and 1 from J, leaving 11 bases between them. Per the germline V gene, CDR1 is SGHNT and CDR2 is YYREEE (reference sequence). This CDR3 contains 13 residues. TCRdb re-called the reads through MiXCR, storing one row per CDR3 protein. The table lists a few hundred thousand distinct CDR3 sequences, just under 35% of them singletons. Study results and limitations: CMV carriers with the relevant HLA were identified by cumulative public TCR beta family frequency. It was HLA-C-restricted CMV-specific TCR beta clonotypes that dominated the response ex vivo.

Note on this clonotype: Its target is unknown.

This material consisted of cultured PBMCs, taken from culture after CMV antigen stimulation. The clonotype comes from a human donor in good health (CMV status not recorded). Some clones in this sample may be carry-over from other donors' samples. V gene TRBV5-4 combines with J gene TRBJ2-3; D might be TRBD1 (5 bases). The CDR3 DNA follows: TGTGCCAGTCGCTGGGGCGGCACAGATACGCAGTATTTT. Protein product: CASRWGGTDTQYF.